This T cell receptor beta chain appears in the sequencing data of a study of post-analysis software for immune sequencing data. Ten or more counts support this clonotype. An end of the junction does not agree with germline; a read error may underlie this. Unique molecular identifiers were built into the TCR beta cDNA libraries. From the PCR reads, TCRdb called clonotypes with MiXCR, one entry per CDR3 protein. The sample gives under 200,000 distinct CDR3 sequences, around 36% of which show up once; 25% to 35% is in the top ten. The CDR3 consists of 14 residues. Germline V gene lookup returns CDR1 SQVTM and CDR2 ANQGSEA.

This material consisted of blood, taken after autologous hematopoietic stem cell transplantation. The chain carries TRBV29-1 and TRBJ2-7; perhaps TRBD2 as D (6 bases). The sequence was collected from a girl under 18 with multiple sclerosis. DNA for the CDR3: TGCAGCGTCGAAGGATCCTCGTGGGGGGACGAGCAGTACTTC. Its translation is CSVEGSSWGDEQYF.